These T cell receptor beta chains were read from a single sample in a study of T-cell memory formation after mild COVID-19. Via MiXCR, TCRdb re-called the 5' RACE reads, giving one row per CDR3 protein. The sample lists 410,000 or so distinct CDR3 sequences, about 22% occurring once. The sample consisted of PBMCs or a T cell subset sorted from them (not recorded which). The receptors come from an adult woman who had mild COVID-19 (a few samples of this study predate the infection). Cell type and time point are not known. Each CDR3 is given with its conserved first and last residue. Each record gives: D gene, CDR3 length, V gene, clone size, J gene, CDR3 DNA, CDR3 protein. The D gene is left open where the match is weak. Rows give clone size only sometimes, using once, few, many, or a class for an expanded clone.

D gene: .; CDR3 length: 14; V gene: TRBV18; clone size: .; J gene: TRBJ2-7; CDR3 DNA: TGTGCCAGCTCACGAGGGAGTAGCTCCTACGAGCAGTACTTC; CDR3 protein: CASSRGSSSYEQYF
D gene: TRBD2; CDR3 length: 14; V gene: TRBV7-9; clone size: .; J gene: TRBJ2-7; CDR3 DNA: TGTGCCACTGCAGCGGGAGGGTACCTGGGGGAGCAGTACTTC; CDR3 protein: CATAAGGYLGEQYF
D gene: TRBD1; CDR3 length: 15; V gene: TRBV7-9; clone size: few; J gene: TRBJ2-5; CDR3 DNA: TGTGCCAGCAGCTCCTACAGGGGAGACAAAGAGACCCAGTACTTC; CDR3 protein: CASSSYRGDKETQYF
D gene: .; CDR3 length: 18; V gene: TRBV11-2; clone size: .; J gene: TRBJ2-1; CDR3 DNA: TGTGCCAGCAGCTTAGAAGGGAGCAATCAACGGCTATACAATGAGCAGTTCTTC; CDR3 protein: CASSLEGSNQRLYNEQFF
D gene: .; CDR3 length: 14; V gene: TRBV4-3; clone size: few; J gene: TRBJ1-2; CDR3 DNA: TGCGCCAGCAGCCAAGACCGGGACAACTATGGCTACACCTTC; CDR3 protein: CASSQDRDNYGYTF
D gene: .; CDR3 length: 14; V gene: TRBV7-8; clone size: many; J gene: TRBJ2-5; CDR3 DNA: TGTGCCAGCAGCTTAGGGGGACCTCAAGAGACCCAGTACTTC; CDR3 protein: CASSLGGPQETQYF
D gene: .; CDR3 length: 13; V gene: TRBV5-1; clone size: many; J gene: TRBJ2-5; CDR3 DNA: TGTGCCAGCAGCTTAGTGGGCCAAGAGACCCAGTACTTC; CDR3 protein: CASSLVGQETQYF
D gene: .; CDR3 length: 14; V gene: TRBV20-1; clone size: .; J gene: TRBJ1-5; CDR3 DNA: TGCAGTGCCATCCGGGGATTAGGCAATCAGCCCCAGCATTTT; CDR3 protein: CSAIRGLGNQPQHF
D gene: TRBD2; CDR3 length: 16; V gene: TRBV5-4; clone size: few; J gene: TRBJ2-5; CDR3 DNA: TGTGCCAGCAGCGAGGGGACTAGCGGGACCGCAGAGACCCAGTACTTC; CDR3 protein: CASSEGTSGTAETQYF
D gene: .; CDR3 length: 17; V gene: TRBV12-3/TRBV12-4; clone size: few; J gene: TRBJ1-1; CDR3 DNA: TGTGCCAGCAGTTTCTTAGTTGGTCGGGGGTCGAACACTGAAGCTTTCTTT; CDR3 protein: CASSFLVGRGSNTEAFF
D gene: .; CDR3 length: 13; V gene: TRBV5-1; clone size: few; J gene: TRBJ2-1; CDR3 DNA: TGCGCCAGCAGCGGAGGTCCCTACAATGAGCAGTTCTTC; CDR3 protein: CASSGGPYNEQFF
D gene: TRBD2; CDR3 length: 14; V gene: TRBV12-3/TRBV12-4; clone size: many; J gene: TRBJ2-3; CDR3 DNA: TGTGCCAGCCGTCCGGCGGGAGGTGTAGATACGCAGTATTTT; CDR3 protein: CASRPAGGVDTQYF
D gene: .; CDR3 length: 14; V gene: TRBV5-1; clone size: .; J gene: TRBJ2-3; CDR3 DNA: TGCGCCAGCAGCTTGGAACAGTCCCAAGATACGCAGTATTTT; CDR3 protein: CASSLEQSQDTQYF
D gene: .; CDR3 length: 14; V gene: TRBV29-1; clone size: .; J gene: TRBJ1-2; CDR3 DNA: TGCAGCGTTGAAGTGGCAGAGGCTAACTATGGCTACACCTTC; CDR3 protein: CSVEVAEANYGYTF
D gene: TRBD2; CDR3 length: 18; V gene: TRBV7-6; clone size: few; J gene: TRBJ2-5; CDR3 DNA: TGTGCCAGCAGCCAGGGACTAGCGGGGGGACGAGTACAAGAGACCCAGTACTTC; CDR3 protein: CASSQGLAGGRVQETQYF
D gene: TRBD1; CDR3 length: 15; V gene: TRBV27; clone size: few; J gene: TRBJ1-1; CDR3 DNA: TGTGCCAGCAGTCACGATCCAGGGGGGAAGACTGAAGCTTTCTTT; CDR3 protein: CASSHDPGGKTEAFF
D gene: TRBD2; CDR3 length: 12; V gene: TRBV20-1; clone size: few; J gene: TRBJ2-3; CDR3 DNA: TGCAGTGCTAGACTAGCGGGGTATACGCAGTATTTT; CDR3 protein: CSARLAGYTQYF
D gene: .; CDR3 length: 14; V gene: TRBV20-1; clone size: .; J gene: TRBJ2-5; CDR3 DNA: TGCAGTGCTAGGGCAGCGACAGTTCAAGAGACCCAGTACTTC; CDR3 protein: CSARAATVQETQYF
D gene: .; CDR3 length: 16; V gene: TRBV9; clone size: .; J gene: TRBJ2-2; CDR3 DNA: TGTGCCAGCAGCGCCACCCCGGAGCCGACGACCGGGGAGCTGTTTTTT; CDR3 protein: CASSATPEPTTGELFF
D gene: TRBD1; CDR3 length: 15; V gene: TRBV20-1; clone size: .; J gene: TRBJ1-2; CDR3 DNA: TGCAGTGCTATAACGCCTAGGGACAGGGGCTCTGGCTACACCTTC; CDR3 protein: CSAITPRDRGSGYTF
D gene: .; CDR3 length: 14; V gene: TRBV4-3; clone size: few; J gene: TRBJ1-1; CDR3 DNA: TGCGCCAGCAGCCAAGTACCGGGGGACACTGAAGCTTTCTTT; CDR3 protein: CASSQVPGDTEAFF
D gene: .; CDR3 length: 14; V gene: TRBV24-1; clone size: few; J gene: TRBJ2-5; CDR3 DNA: TGTGCCACATTACGGCGTCCTTTTATGGAGACCCAGTACTTC; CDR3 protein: CATLRRPFMETQYF
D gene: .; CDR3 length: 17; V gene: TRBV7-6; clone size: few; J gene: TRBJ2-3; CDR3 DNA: TGTGCCAGCAGCTTACGATCCGGGGGCGAGGGACCAGATACGCAGTATTTT; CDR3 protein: CASSLRSGGEGPDTQYF
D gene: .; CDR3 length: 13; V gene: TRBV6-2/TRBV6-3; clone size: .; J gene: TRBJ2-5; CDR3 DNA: TGTGCCAGCAGCACCGGACTGGCTGGGACCCAGTACTTC; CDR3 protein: CASSTGLAGTQYF
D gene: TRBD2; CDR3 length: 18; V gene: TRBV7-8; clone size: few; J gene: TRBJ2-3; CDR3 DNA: TGTGCCAGCAGTTCTCCGGGACTAGCGGGAGGGCTAACAGATACGCAGTATTTT; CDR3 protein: CASSSPGLAGGLTDTQYF
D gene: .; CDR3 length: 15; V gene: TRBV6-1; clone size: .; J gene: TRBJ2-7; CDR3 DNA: TGTGCCAGCAGTGAAGAAGCGGAGGTAATCTACGAGCAGTACTTC; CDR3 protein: CASSEEAEVIYEQYF
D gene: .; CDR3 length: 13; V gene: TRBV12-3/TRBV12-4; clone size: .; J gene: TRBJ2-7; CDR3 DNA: TGTGCCAGCAGTTTAAGGGCAGGCTACGAGCAGTACTTC; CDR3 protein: CASSLRAGYEQYF
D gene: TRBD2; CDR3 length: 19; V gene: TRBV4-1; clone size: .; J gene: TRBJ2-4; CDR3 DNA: TGCGCCAGCAGCCAAGGATGGGCGGGGGGGCCGTTGGACAAAAACATTCAGTACTTC; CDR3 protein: CASSQGWAGGPLDKNIQYF
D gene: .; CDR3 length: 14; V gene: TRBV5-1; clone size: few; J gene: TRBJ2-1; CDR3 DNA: TGCGCCAGCAGTCCTATTCCCCCCTACAATGAGCAGTTCTTC; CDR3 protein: CASSPIPPYNEQFF
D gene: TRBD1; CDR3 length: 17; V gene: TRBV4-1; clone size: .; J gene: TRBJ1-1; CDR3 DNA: TGCGCCAGCAGCCAAGAAATTGGACAGGGCGGCGACACTGAAGCTTTCTTT; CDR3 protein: CASSQEIGQGGDTEAFF
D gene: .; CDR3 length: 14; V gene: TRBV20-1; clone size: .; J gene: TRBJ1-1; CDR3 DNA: TGCAGTGCTAGAGTGGGGGCTGCGAACACTGAAGCTTTCTTT; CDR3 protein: CSARVGAANTEAFF
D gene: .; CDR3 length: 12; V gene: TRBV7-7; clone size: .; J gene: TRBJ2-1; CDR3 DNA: TGTGCTAGCAGCTCATCCGTTGGTGAGCAGTTCTTC; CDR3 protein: CASSSSVGEQFF
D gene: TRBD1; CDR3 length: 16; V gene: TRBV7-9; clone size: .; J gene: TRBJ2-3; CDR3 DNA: TGTGCCAGCAGCCGCATGGGACAGCGGAGCACAGATACGCAGTATTTT; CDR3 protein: CASSRMGQRSTDTQYF
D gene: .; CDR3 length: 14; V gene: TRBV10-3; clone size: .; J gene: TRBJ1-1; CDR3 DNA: TGTGCCATCAGTGAGACAGAAGGGAACACTGAAGCTTTCTTT; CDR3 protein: CAISETEGNTEAFF
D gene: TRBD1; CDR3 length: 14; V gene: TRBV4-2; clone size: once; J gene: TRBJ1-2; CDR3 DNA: TGTGCCAGCAGCCCCCTGACAGGGGGAGATGGCTACACCTTC; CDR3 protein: CASSPLTGGDGYTF
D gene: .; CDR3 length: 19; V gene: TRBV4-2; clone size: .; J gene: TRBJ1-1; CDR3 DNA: TGTGCCAGCAGCCAAGTGACCCGATCAGGACTAGTATTGAACACTGAAGCTTTCTTT; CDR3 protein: CASSQVTRSGLVLNTEAFF
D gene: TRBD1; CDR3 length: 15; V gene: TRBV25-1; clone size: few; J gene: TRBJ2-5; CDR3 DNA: TGTGCCAGCAGTGAACCGGGACAGGGGGTGGAGACCCAGTACTTC; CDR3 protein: CASSEPGQGVETQYF
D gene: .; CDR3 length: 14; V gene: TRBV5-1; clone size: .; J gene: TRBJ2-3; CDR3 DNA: TGCGCCAGCAGCATAACTTCCCTAGCAGATACGCAGTATTTT; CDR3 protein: CASSITSLADTQYF
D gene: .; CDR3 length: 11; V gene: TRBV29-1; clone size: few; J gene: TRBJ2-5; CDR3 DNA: TGCAGCGTCCGGCTTGGGGAGACCCAGTACTTC; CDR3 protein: CSVRLGETQYF
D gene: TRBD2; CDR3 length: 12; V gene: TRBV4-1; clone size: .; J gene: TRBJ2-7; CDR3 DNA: TGCGCCAGCAGCCCGGGGGGGACGGAGCAGTACTTC; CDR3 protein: CASSPGGTEQYF
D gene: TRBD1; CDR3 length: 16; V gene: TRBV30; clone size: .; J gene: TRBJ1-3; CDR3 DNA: TGTGCCTGGAGAGGCGGGACAGTGGACTCTGGAAACACCATATATTTT; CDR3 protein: CAWRGGTVDSGNTIYF
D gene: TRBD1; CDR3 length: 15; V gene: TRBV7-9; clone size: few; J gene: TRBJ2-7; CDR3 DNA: TGTGCCAGCAGCCCCCCCCGGGACAGGGGGTACGAGCAGTACTTC; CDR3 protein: CASSPPRDRGYEQYF
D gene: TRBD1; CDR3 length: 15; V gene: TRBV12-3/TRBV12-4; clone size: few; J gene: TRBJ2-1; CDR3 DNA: TGTGCCAGCAGTTTGACAGGGGACCCGAGGAGTGAGCAGTTCTTC; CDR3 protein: CASSLTGDPRSEQFF
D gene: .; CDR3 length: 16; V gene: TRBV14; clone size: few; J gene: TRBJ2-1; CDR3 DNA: TGTGCCAGCAGCCAAGATAGGGGGATTCCCTACAATGAGCAGTTCTTC; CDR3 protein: CASSQDRGIPYNEQFF
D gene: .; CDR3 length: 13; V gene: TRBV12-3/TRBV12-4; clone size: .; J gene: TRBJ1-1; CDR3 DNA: TGTGCCAGCAGCATGGGGGGGAACACTGAAGCTTTCTTT; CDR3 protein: CASSMGGNTEAFF
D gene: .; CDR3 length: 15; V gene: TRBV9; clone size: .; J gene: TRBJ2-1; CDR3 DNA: TGTGCCAGCAGCGTGGGAGGGGGCTCGAGTCGTGAGCAGTTCTTC; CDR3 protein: CASSVGGGSSREQFF